The TCR beta chain under discussion was sequenced for a study of PD-1 blockade in classical Hodgkin lymphoma. Notes on the study in general: Baseline diversity in complete responders resembled that of newly diagnosed patients. When set against healthy donors, newly diagnosed patients were reported to show lower baseline TCR diversity.

The time point denotes: cycle 4 day 1 (C4D1), after 6 weeks of nivolumab. Autologous stem cell transplantation was followed by relapse in every patient, and brentuximab vedotin exposure varied. Complete response, partial response or progressive disease constituted the best responses recorded. Data came from immunoSEQ multiplex PCR; TCRdb stores just in-frame clones and leaves some out. The table lists over 50,000 clones, about 89% of them singletons. The ends lost 1 base at V and 4 bases at J; junction bases unmatched: 9. This CDR3 region has 17 residues. The germline V gene encodes CDR1 LGHNA and CDR2 YNFKEQ. Points on this clone: Its target is unknown.

The receptor was isolated from a human donor with classical Hodgkin lymphoma. V usage is TRBV4-2 and J usage is TRBJ2-2; 7 bases line up with TRBD2. Sequenced here: peripheral blood mononuclear cells (PBMCs), sampled before the fourth cycle of nivolumab. CDR3 amino acids: CASSQVRAGDPTGELFF. The CDR3 DNA sequence: TGTGCCAGCAGCCAAGTCCGGGCGGGGGACCCCACCGGGGAGCTGTTTTTT.